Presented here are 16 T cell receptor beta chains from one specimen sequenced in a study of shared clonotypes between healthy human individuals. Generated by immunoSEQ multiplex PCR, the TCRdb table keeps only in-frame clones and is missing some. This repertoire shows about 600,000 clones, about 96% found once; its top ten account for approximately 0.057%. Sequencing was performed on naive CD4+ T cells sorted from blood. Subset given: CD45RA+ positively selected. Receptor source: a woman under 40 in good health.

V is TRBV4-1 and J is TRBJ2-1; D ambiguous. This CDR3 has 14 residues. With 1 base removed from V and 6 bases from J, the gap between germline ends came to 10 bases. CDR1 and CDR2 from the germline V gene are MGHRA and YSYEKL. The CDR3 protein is CASSQVPSPNEQFF. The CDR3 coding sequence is TGCGCCAGCAGCCAAGTTCCATCCCCCAATGAGCAGTTCTTC.

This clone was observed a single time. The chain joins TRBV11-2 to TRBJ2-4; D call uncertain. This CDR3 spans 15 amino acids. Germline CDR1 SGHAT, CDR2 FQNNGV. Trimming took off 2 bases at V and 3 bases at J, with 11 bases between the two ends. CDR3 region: CASSLQRDYKNIQYF. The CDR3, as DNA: TGTGCCAGCAGCTTACAGCGAGATTACAAAAACATTCAGTACTTC.

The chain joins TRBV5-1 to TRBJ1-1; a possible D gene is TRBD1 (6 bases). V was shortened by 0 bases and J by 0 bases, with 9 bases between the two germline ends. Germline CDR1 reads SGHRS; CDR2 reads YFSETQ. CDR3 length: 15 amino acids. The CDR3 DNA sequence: TGCGCCAGCAGCTTGGGGACAGCTATGAACACTGAAGCTTTCTTT. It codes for CASSLGTAMNTEAFF. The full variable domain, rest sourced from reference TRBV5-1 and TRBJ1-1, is KAGVTQTPRYLIKTRGQQVTLSCSPISGHRSVSWYQQTPGQGLQFLFEYFSETQRNKGNFPGRFSGRQFSNSRSEMNVSTLELGDSALYLCASSLGTAMNTEAFFGQGTRLTVV.

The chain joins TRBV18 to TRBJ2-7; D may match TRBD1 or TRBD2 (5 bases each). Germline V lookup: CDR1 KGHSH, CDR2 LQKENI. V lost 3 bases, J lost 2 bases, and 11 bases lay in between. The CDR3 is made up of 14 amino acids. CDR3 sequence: CASSPRDGPYEQYF. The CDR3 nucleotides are TGTGCCAGCTCACCCCGGGACGGTCCCTACGAGCAGTACTTC.

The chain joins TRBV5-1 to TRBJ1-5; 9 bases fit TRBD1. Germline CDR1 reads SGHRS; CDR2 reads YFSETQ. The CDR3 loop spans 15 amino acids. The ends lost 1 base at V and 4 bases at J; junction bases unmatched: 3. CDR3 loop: CASSLRGTGNQPQHF. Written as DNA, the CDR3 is TGCGCCAGCAGCTTGAGGGGGACAGGGAATCAGCCCCAGCATTTT. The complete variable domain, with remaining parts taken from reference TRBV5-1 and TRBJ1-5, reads KAGVTQTPRYLIKTRGQQVTLSCSPISGHRSVSWYQQTPGQGLQFLFEYFSETQRNKGNFPGRFSGRQFSNSRSEMNVSTLELGDSALYLCASSLRGTGNQPQHFGDGTRLSIL.

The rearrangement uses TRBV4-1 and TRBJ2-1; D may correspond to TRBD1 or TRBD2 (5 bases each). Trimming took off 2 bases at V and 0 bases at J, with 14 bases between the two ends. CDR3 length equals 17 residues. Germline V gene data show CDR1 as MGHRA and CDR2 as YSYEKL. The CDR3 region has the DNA TGCGCCAGCAGCCAACGGGGACCGACGAGCTCCTACAATGAGCAGTTCTTC. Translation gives CASSQRGPTSSYNEQFF.

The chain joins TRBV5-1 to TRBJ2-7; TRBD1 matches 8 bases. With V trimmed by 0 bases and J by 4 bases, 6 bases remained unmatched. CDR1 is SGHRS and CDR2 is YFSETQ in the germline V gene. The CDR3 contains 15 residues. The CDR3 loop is CASSLVQGARYEQYF. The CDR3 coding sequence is TGCGCCAGCAGCTTGGTTCAGGGGGCGAGGTACGAGCAGTACTTC.

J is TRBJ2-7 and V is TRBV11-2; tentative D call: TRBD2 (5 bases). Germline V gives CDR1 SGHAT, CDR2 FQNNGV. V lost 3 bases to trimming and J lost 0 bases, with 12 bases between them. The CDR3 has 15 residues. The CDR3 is CASSLYGDSSYEQYF. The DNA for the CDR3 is TGTGCCAGCAGCTTGTACGGGGATAGCTCCTACGAGCAGTACTTC.

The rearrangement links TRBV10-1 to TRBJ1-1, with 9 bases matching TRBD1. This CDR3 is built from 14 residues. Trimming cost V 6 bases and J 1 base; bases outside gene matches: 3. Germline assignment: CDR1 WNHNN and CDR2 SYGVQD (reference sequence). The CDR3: CASSWDRENTEAFF. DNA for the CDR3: TGCGCCAGCAGCTGGGACAGGGAGAACACTGAAGCTTTCTTT.

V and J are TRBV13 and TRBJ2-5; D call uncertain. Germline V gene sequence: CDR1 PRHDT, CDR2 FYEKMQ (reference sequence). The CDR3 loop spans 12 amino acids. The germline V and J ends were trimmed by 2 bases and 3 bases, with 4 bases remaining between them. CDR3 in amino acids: CASSLFKETQYF. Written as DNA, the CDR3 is TGTGCCAGCAGCTTATTTAAAGAGACCCAGTACTTC.

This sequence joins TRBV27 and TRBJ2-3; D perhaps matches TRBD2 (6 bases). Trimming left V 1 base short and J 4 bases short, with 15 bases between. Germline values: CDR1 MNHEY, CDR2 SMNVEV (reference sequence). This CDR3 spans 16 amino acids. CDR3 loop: CASSLLAGSRADTQYF. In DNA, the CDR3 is TGTGCCAGCAGTTTATTAGCCGGGAGCCGGGCAGATACGCAGTATTTT.

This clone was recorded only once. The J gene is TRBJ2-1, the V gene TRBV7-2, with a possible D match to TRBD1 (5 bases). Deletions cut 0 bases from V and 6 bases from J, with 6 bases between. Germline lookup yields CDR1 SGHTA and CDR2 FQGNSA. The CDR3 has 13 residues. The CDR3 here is CASSLAQGNEQFF. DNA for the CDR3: TGTGCCAGCAGCTTAGCCCAGGGCAATGAGCAGTTCTTC.

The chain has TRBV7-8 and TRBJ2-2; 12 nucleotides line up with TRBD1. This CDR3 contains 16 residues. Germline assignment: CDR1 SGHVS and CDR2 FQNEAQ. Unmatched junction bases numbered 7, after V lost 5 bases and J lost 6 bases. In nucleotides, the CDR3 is TGTGCCAGCAGCCCTGGGACAGGGGGCGCGTCCGGGGAGCTGTTTTTT. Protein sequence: CASSPGTGGASGELFF.

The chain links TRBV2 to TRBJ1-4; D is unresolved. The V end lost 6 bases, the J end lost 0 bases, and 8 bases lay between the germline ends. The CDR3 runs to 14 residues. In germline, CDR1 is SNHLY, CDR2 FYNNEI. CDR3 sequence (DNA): TGTGCCAGCAGACGAGGAGCAACTAATGAAAAACTGTTTTTT. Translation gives CASRRGATNEKLFF.

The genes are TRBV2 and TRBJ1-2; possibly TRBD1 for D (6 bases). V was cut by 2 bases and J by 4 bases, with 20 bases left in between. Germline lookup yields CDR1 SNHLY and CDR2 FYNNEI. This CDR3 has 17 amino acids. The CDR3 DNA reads TGTGCCAGCAGTGAACTCCTCCCGGGGGGCTCTAGCTATGGCTACACCTTC. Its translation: CASSELLPGGSSYGYTF.

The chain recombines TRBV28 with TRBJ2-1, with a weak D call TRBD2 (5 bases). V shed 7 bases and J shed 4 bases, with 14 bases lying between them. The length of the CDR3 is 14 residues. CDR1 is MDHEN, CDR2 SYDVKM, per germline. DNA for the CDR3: TGTGCCAGCAAATCTACATCGGGATACAATGAGCAGTTCTTC. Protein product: CASKSTSGYNEQFF.